The 16 T cell receptor beta chains in this list originate from one sample, sequenced in a study of T-cell memory formation after mild COVID-19. TCRdb passed the 5' RACE reads through MiXCR, listing each CDR3 protein once. This sample yields about 240,000 distinct CDR3 sequences, of which 9.4% are seen a single time; around 23% belongs to the top ten. The sample comprised PBMCs or a T cell subset sorted from them (not recorded which). The receptors were sampled from a man aged 18 to 35 who had mild COVID-19 (a few samples of this study predate the infection). Cell type and time point are not known.

This sequence joins TRBV4-1 and TRBJ2-5; D is ambiguous. V was clipped by 1 base and J by 5 bases, with 11 bases between them. The CDR3 loop spans 14 amino acids. Germline CDR1 and CDR2: MGHRA and YSYEKL. CDR3 nucleotides: TGCGCCAGCAGCCAAGGATACGATTTCGAGACCCAGTACTTC. Translated: CASSQGYDFETQYF.

The J gene is TRBJ2-5, the V gene TRBV4-1; D not certain. Germline V gives CDR1 MGHRA, CDR2 YSYEKL. Trimming stripped 4 bases from V and 5 bases from J, with 20 bases between. The CDR3 runs to 16 residues. The CDR3 nucleotides read TGCGCCAGCAGCCCCCGTGACCTGATTGGGGTGGAGACCCAGTACTTC. Protein product: CASSPRDLIGVETQYF.

The chain is built from TRBV5-1 and TRBJ2-3; 7 positions match TRBD1. V lost 7 bases to trimming and J lost 4 bases; unmatched junction nucleotides: 6. The CDR3 spans 13 residues. Germline CDR1 is SGHRS and CDR2 is YFSETQ. The CDR3 reads CASCRDSSDTQYF. The CDR3 DNA reads TGCGCCAGCTGCCGGGACAGCTCAGATACGCAGTATTTT.

The sample holds a few counts of this clonotype. The gene calls are TRBV7-3 and TRBJ2-2; D gene unclear. The length of the CDR3 is 14 residues. V was shortened by 1 base and J by 6 bases, with 9 bases between the two germline ends. Germline V gene sequence: CDR1 SGHTA, CDR2 FQGTGA. CDR3 in DNA: TGTGCCAGCAGCTTAAGGTCCGACTCCGGGGAGCTGTTTTTT. Encoded protein: CASSLRSDSGELFF.

In DNA, the CDR3 is TGTGCCAGCGGCCAGGGACACTTGAGCAATCAGCCCCAGCATTTT. This sequence encodes CASGQGHLSNQPQHF. The chain has TRBV6-2 or TRBV6-3 and TRBJ1-5, with D possibly being TRBD1 (6 bases). V lost 8 bases and J 1 base, leaving 15 bases between the germline ends. Per the germline V gene, CDR1 is MNHEY and CDR2 is SVGEGT. The CDR3 is made up of 15 amino acids.

The chain combines TRBV4-2 with TRBJ1-2, with 8 bases fitting TRBD1. The CDR3 totals 14 residues. Trimming cost V 8 bases and J 3 bases; bases outside gene matches: 8. Germline V CDR1 and CDR2: LGHNA, YNFKEQ. CDR3 residues: CASAGQGTYYGYTF. In DNA form, the CDR3 reads TGTGCCAGCGCAGGACAGGGCACTTACTATGGCTACACCTTC.

This clonotype has a handful of counts. This rearrangement joins TRBV5-1 to TRBJ2-5, with a tentative D call TRBD1 (6 bases). CDR3 length: 14 residues. CDR1 SGHRS and CDR2 YFSETQ come from the germline V gene. V lost 5 bases and J lost 4, with 15 bases in between. The CDR3: CASSRPGESETQYF. Written as DNA, the CDR3 is TGCGCCAGCAGTCGGCCAGGGGAATCAGAGACCCAGTACTTC.

This rearrangement joins TRBV6-2 or TRBV6-3 to TRBJ2-5; maybe TRBD1 (5 bases). The CDR3 is 15 residues long. V was clipped by 6 bases and J by 0 bases, with 14 bases between them. CDR1 is MNHEY, CDR2 SVGEGT, per germline. The CDR3 is CASSPPGQHQETQYF. The CDR3 region has the DNA TGTGCCAGCAGCCCTCCAGGACAACACCAAGAGACCCAGTACTTC.

This sequence joins TRBV5-1 and TRBJ2-5, with D perhaps TRBD1 or TRBD2 (5 bases each). The CDR3 extends over 14 amino acids. The V gene lost 5 bases and the J gene lost 2 bases, with 13 bases spanning the gap. Germline V gives CDR1 SGHRS, CDR2 YFSETQ. DNA for the CDR3: TGCGCCAGCAGAACGGGGACGGCTCAAGAGACCCAGTACTTC. It translates to CASRTGTAQETQYF.

This rearrangement joins TRBV4-1 to TRBJ1-5; no firm D call. Germline values: CDR1 MGHRA, CDR2 YSYEKL. The V end lost 5 bases, the J end lost 6 bases, and 11 bases lay between the germline ends. The CDR3 spans 13 residues. CDR3 loop: CASSSVMSQPQHF. CDR3 sequence (DNA): TGCGCCAGCAGCTCGGTTATGAGTCAGCCCCAGCATTTT.

The V gene is TRBV18, the J gene TRBJ2-5; D gene uncertain. Germline V gene sequence: CDR1 KGHSH, CDR2 LQKENI. Trimming pared 0 bases from V and 0 bases from J, leaving 8 bases between. The CDR3 covers 15 residues. The CDR3 spells CASSPPRRHQETQYF. In nucleotides, the CDR3 is TGTGCCAGCTCACCACCTCGCAGACACCAAGAGACCCAGTACTTC.

This clonotype was recorded at least ten times. This sequence joins TRBV7-2 and TRBJ1-5, with D uncertain. CDR3 length equals 13 residues. V lost 5 bases and J 5 bases, leaving 10 bases between the germline ends. Germline V gene lookup returns CDR1 SGHTA and CDR2 FQGNSA. The CDR3 is CASSQGSYQPQHF. CDR3 DNA sequence: TGTGCCAGCAGCCAAGGTTCATATCAGCCCCAGCATTTT.

By sample fraction, this clonotype is medium-sized (0.01 to 0.1%). The J gene is TRBJ2-3, the V gene TRBV7-9, with D hard to call. The CDR3 consists of 13 residues. Germline values: CDR1 SEHNR, CDR2 FQNEAQ (reference sequence). V lost 3 bases and J 0 bases, leaving 4 bases between the germline ends. Written as DNA, the CDR3 is TGTGCCAGCAGCTTCTCCAGCACAGATACGCAGTATTTT. This sequence encodes CASSFSSTDTQYF.

This chain joins TRBV7-2 and TRBJ2-7, with D possibly TRBD2 on 6 matching bases. Trimming removed 8 bases at V and 3 bases at J, with 20 bases between. This CDR3 contains 15 residues. CDR1 is SGHTA and CDR2 is FQGNSA in the germline V gene. CDR3 in DNA: TGTGCCAGCGGCGGCCGGGACTTTCGAATCTACGAGCAGTACTTC. It is translated as CASGGRDFRIYEQYF.

V and J are TRBV5-1 and TRBJ1-1, with 8 bases fitting TRBD1. Germline V lookup: CDR1 SGHRS, CDR2 YFSETQ. V shed 4 bases and J 4 bases; nucleotides not matched to a gene: 6. The CDR3 spans 14 residues. CDR3 sequence: CASSAGQGVTEAFF. CDR3 DNA sequence: TGCGCCAGCAGCGCCGGACAGGGCGTCACTGAAGCTTTCTTT. Full variable domain (remainder filled in from reference TRBV5-1 and TRBJ1-1): KAGVTQTPRYLIKTRGQQVTLSCSPISGHRSVSWYQQTPGQGLQFLFEYFSETQRNKGNFPGRFSGRQFSNSRSEMNVSTLELGDSALYLCASSAGQGVTEAFFGQGTRLTVV.

This clonotype has at least ten counts. The CDR3 protein is CASSSLGGVETQYF. The CDR3 DNA reads TGTGCCAGCAGCTCCCTAGGGGGCGTAGAGACCCAGTACTTC. The rearrangement links TRBV7-9 to TRBJ2-5; TRBD1 matches 7 bases. Germline V gives CDR1 SEHNR, CDR2 FQNEAQ (reference sequence). The J segment lost 4 bases and the V segment lost 4 bases, leaving 6 bases of the junction unmatched. CDR3 length: 14 amino acids.